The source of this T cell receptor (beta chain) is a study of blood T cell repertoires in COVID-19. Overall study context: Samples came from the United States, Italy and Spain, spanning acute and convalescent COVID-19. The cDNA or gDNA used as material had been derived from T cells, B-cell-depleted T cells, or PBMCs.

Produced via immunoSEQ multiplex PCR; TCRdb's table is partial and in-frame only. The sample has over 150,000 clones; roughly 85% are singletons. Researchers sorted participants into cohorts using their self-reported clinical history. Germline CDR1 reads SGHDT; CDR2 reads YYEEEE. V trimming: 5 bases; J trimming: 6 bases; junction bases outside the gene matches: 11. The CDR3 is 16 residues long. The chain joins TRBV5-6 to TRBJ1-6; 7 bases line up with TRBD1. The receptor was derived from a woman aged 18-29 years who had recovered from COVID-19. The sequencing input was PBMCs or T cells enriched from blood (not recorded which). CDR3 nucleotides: TGTGCCAGCAGACGCCGGGACAGAGTCTTTAATTCACCCCTCCACTTT. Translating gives CASRRRDRVFNSPLHF.